Sequencing of this TCR beta chain was carried out in a study of blood T cell repertoires in COVID-19. The V gene's germline CDR1 is SGHTS and CDR2 YDEGEE. V gave up 7 bases and J gave up 6 bases; unmatched junction bases: 25. The CDR3 has 20 amino acids. Only in-frame clones appear in the TCRdb table, and some are missing; sequencing was by immunoSEQ multiplex PCR. The sample lists roughly 130,000 clones, 80% occurring once. The chain carries TRBV5-8 and TRBJ2-1, with 10 positions matching TRBD2. Sequencing used peripheral blood. The TCR was taken from a man aged 55-75 years with active or convalescent COVID-19. The CDR3 nucleotides read TGTGCCAGCCCAGACTCTCCCTCCCGGGGTAGGGCTAGCGGGAGCAATGAGCAGTTCTTC. Translation: CASPDSPSRGRASGSNEQFF.